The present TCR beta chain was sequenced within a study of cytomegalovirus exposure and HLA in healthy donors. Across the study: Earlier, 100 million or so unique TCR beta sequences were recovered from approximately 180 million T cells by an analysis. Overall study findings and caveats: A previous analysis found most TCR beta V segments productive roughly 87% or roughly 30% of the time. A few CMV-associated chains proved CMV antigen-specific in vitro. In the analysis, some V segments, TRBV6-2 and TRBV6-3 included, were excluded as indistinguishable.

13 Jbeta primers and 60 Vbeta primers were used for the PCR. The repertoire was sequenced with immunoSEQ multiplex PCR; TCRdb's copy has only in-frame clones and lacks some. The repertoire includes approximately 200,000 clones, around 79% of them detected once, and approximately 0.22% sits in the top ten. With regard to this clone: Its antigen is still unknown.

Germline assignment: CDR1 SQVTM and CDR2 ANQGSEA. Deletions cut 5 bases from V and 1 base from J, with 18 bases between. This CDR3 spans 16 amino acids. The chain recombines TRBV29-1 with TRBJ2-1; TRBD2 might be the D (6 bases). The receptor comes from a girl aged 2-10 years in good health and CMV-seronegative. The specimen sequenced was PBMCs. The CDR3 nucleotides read TGCAGCGTTCGGTTCGTAGCGGCAAAATCCTACAATGAGCAGTTCTTC. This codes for CSVRFVAAKSYNEQFF.